The TCR beta chain under discussion was sequenced for a study of cytotoxic CD8 clonotypes in ibrutinib-treated CLL. Germline CDR1 and CDR2: SGHAT and FQNNGV. With 8 bases removed from V and 6 bases from J, the gap between germline ends came to 10 bases. The length of the CDR3 is 11 residues. Broader study findings: Clonality increased at ibrutinib response, then returned toward baseline at progression. Baseline-level clonality went beyond age-matched healthy donors and moved in step with circulating CD8+ T-cell counts.

The repertoire was sequenced with immunoSEQ multiplex PCR; TCRdb's copy has only in-frame clones and lacks some. Of almost 250,000 clones listed, 60% to 75% are singletons. Cryopreserved PBMCs yielded about 2.2 micrograms of genomic DNA for TCR beta libraries. This clone occurred a few times. Its specificity is not known. The source material was PBMCs, sampled after 24 months of ibrutinib treatment. The chain carries TRBV11-2 and TRBJ1-2; D may be TRBD1 (5 bases). The sequence was obtained from a human donor with chronic lymphocytic leukemia. CDR3 coding DNA: TGTGCCAGCGGGGGGATGGATGGCTACACCTTC. Amino acid sequence: CASGGMDGYTF.